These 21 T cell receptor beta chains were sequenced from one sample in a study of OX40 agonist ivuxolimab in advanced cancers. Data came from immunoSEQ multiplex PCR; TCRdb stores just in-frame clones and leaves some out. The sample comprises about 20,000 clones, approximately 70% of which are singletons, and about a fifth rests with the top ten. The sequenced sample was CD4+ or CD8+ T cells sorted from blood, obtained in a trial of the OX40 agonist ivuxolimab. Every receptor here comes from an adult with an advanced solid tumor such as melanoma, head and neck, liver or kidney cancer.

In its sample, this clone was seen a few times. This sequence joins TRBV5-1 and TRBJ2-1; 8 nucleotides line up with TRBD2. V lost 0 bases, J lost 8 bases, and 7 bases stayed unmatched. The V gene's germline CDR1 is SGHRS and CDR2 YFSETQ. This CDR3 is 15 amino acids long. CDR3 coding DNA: TGCGCCAGCAGCTTGGCCCCCCCAGCGGGGGATGAGCAGTTCTTC. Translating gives CASSLAPPAGDEQFF.

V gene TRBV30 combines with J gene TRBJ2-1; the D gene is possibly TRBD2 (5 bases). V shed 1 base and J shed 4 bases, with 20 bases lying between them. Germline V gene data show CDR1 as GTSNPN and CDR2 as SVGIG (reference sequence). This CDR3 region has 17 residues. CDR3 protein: CAWSESGVASRYNEQFF. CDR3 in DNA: TGTGCCTGGAGTGAAAGTGGGGTAGCGAGCCGATACAATGAGCAGTTCTTC.

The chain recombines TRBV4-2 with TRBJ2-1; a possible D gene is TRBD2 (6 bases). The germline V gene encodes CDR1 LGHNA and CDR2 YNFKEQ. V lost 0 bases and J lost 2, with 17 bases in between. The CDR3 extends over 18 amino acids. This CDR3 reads CASSQDPLWRGPYNEQFF. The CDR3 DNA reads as TGTGCCAGCAGCCAAGATCCTCTATGGCGGGGCCCCTACAATGAGCAGTTCTTC.

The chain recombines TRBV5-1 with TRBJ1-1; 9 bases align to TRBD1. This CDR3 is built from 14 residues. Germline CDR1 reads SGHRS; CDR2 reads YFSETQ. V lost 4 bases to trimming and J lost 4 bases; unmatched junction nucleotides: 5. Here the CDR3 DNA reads TGCGCCAGCAGCGGGGGACAGGGCAGCACTGAAGCTTTCTTT. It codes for CASSGGQGSTEAFF.

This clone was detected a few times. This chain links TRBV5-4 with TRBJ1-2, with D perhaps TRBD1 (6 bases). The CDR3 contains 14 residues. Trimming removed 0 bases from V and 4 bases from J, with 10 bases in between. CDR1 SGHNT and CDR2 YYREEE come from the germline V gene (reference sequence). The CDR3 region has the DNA TGTGCCAGCAGCTTGGAGAGGGGGACCTATGGCTACACCTTC. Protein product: CASSLERGTYGYTF.

CDR3 loop: CASSVFQGAMVEQFF. Here the CDR3 DNA reads TGTGCCAGCAGCGTATTCCAGGGGGCGATGGTTGAGCAGTTCTTC. The J gene is TRBJ2-1, the V gene TRBV9; 8 bases are a match to TRBD1. The CDR3 has 15 amino acids. Germline loops: CDR1 SGDLS, CDR2 YYNGEE. V lost 1 base, J lost 9 bases, and 9 bases stayed unmatched.

CDR3 in DNA: TGTGCCACCAGGGGCGGGGAGTCCTACGAGCAGTACTTC. Encoded protein: CATRGGESYEQYF. V is TRBV15 and J is TRBJ2-7; D may be TRBD2 (6 bases). Germline values: CDR1 LNHNV, CDR2 YYDKDF (reference sequence). The CDR3 runs to 13 residues. Trimming pared 6 bases from V and 1 base from J, leaving 10 bases between.

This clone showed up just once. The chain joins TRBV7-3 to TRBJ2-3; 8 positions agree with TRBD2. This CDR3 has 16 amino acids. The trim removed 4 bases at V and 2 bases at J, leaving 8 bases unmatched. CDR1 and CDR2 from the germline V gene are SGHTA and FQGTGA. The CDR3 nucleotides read TGTGCCAGCAGCTCCCTGGGAGCGGGGGACACAGATACGCAGTATTTT. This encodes CASSSLGAGDTDTQYF.

CDR3 nucleotide sequence: TGTGCCACCTGGGGGGGTCGGGAGCTGTTTTTT. This gives the protein CATWGGRELFF. This chain uses TRBV19 with TRBJ2-2, with 7 bases lining up with TRBD2. The CDR3 is 11 residues long. CDR1 LNHDA and CDR2 SQIVND come from the germline V gene (reference sequence). Trimming took 10 bases from V and 9 from J; bases not matched to a gene: 5.

The CDR3 loop is CSVEGTGSYNEQFF. The CDR3 DNA reads as TGCAGCGTTGAGGGGACAGGGTCCTACAATGAGCAGTTCTTC. The chain combines TRBV29-1 with TRBJ2-1; 9 nucleotides align to TRBD1. CDR1 and CDR2 (germline): SQVTM, ANQGSEA. This CDR3 has 14 amino acids. V shed 3 bases and J 1 base; nucleotides not matched to a gene: 1.

The CDR3 here is CASSLGRNSPLHF. The CDR3 nucleotides read TGTGCCAGCAGTTTGGGGCGGAATTCACCCCTCCACTTT. The chain recombines TRBV28 with TRBJ1-6; TRBD1 is a possible D gene (5 bases). Germline CDR1 is MDHEN and CDR2 is SYDVKM. This CDR3 is built from 13 residues. Trimming shortened V by 3 bases and J by 7 bases, and 7 bases separated the two germline ends.

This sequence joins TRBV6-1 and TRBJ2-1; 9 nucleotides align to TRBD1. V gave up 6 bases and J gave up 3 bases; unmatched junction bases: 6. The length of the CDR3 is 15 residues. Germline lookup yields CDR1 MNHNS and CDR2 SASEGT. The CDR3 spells CASRAGTGNYNEQFF. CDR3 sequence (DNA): TGTGCCAGCAGAGCCGGGACAGGGAACTACAATGAGCAGTTCTTC.

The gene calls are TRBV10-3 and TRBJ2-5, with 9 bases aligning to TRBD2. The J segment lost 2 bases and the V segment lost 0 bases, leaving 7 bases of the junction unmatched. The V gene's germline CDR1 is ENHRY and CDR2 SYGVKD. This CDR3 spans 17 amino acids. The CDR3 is CAISESGSGGIQETQYF. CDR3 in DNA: TGTGCCATCAGTGAGTCGGGTAGCGGGGGTATACAAGAGACCCAGTACTTC.

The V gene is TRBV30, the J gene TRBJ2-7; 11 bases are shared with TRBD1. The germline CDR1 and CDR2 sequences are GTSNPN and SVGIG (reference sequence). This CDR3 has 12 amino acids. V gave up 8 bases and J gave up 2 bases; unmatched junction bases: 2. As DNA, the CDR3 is TGTGCCGGGACAGGGGGGCCCTACGAGCAGTACTTC. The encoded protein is CAGTGGPYEQYF.

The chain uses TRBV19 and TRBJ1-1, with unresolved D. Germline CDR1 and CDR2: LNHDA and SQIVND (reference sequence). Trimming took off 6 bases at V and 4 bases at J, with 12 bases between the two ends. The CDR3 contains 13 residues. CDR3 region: CASSPYGPTEAFF. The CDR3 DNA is TGTGCCAGTAGCCCGTATGGGCCCACTGAAGCTTTCTTT.

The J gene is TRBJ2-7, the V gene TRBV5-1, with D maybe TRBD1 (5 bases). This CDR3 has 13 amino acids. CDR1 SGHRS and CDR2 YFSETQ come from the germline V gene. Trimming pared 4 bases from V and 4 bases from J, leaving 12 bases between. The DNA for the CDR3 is TGCGCCAGCAGCCAGTTAGGGGCATACGAGCAGTACTTC. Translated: CASSQLGAYEQYF.

The CDR3 loop reads CSVYLAGELFF. CDR3 nucleotides: TGCAGCGTCTATCTTGCCGGGGAGCTGTTTTTT. This chain uses TRBV29-1 with TRBJ2-2, with D hard to call. The CDR3 sequence is 11 residues long. Germline assignment: CDR1 SQVTM and CDR2 ANQGSEA. Trimming shortened V by 6 bases and J by 6 bases, and 8 bases separated the two germline ends.

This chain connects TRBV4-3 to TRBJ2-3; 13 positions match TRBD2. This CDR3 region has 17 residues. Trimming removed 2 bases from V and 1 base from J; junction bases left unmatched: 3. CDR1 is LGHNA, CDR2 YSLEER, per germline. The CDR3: CASSQIGLAGGTDTQYF. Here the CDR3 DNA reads TGCGCCAGCAGCCAAATAGGACTAGCGGGGGGCACAGATACGCAGTATTTT.

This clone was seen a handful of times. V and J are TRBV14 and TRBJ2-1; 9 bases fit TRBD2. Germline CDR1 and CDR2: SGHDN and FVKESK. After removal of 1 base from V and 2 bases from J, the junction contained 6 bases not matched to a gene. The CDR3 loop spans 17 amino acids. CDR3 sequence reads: CASSQAPGLAPYNEQFF. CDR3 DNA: TGTGCCAGCAGCCAAGCACCGGGACTAGCCCCCTACAATGAGCAGTTCTTC.

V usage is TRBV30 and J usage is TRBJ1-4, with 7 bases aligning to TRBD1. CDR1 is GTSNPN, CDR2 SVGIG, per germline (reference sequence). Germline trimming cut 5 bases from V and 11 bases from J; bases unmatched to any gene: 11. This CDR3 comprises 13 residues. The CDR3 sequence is CAWGMTGPIKLFF. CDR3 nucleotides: TGTGCCTGGGGCATGACAGGGCCCATCAAACTGTTTTTT. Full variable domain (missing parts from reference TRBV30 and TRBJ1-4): SQTIHQWPATLVQPVGSPLSLECTVEGTSNPNLYWYRQAAGRGLQLLFYSVGIGQISSEVPQNLSASRPQDRQFILSSKKLLLSDSGFYLCAWGMTGPIKLFFGSGTQLSVL.

The CDR3 region is CASSLEGRTGSFVYEQYF. The CDR3 nucleotides are TGTGCCAGCAGCTTAGAGGGAAGAACAGGGTCGTTCGTGTACGAGCAGTACTTC. This chain links TRBV11-2 with TRBJ2-7; a possible D gene is TRBD1 (6 bases). CDR3 size: 18 residues. CDR1 SGHAT and CDR2 FQNNGV come from the germline V gene. Trimming took off 0 bases at V and 4 bases at J, with 22 bases between the two ends. Full variable domain (remainder filled in from reference TRBV11-2 and TRBJ2-7): EAGVAQSPRYKIIEKRQSVAFWCNPISGHATLYWYQQILGQGPKLLIQFQNNGVVDDSQLPKDRFSAERLKGVDSTLKIQPAKLEDSAVYLCASSLEGRTGSFVYEQYFGPGTRLTVT.